A single sample is the source of the 3 T cell receptor beta chains below, sequenced in a study of blood T cell repertoires in COVID-19 (dated by TCRdb to about 2020). Library creation used the immunoSEQ multiplex PCR assay. TCRdb's version of the immuneACCESS table is confined to in-frame rearrangements and falls short of the full clone set. An unresolved V gene accounts for under half of the shortfall where checked; the remainder is of unknown origin. Here the sample has hundreds of thousands of clones; around 83% occur a single time. The ten largest clones take up 0.85% to 1% of the sample. Material for sequencing was peripheral blood. These receptors all come from a man in his forties with acute or convalescent COVID-19.

The V call is TRBV12-3 or TRBV12-4, the J call TRBJ1-2; possible D gene TRBD1, 5 bases. Between the trimmed V and J ends, which lost 4 bases and 1 base, there was a span of 7 bases. The CDR3 runs to 13 residues. CDR3 amino acids: CASSWGLNYGYTF. As DNA, the CDR3 is TGTGCCAGCAGTTGGGGCCTTAACTATGGCTACACCTTC.

V is TRBV30 and J is TRBJ1-3; TRBD1 matches at 7 bases. Germline V gene lookup returns CDR1 GTSNPN and CDR2 SVGIG (reference sequence). J was trimmed by 0 bases and V by 8 bases; bases with no gene match: 4. This CDR3 region has 13 residues. In DNA, the CDR3 is TGTGCCGCCCAGGGGGGCTCTGGAAACACCATATATTTT. It yields the protein CAAQGGSGNTIYF.

This clone was recorded once. This chain uses TRBV30 with TRBJ1-4; 7 bases align to TRBD1. Trimming at V came to 4 bases and at J to 4 bases, leaving 9 bases not matched to a gene. Germline V gene data show CDR1 as GTSNPN and CDR2 as SVGIG (reference sequence). The CDR3 loop spans 15 amino acids. The CDR3 protein is CAWTTGTLSNEKLFF. CDR3 coding DNA: TGTGCCTGGACGACAGGGACCCTGAGTAATGAAAAACTGTTTTTT.